These T cell receptor delta chains were read from a single sample in a study of Vγ9Vδ2 T cells in congenital toxoplasmosis. TCRdb used CATT to re-call clones from the reads. The sample carries 900 to 1,000 delta-chain clones, 18% recorded once. The sample taken for sequencing was gamma-delta T cells from blood. The receptors were gathered from a child younger than 10 born to a mother with Toxoplasma gondii infection during pregnancy, either congenitally infected or uninfected (not recorded which). Both conserved end residues are part of each CDR3. The order of the fields is V gene, D gene, clone size, J gene, CDR3 protein, CDR3 DNA. A D gene is named only where the DNA matches it firmly. Only some rows state a clone size, as once, few, many or a class for expanded clones.

v_call: TRDV2
d_call: TRDD3
clone_size: NA
j_call: TRDJ3
cdr3_aa: CACDKPLNWGTSSCDTRQMFF
cdr3_nt: TGTGCCTGTGACAAACCTCTCAACTGGGGGACCTCCTCCTGCGACACCCGACAGATGTTTTTC

v_call: TRDV3
d_call: TRDD3
clone_size: NA
j_call: TRDJ1
cdr3_aa: CACPLTRGYAYKLIF
cdr3_nt: TGTGCCTGTCCCCTTACTCGGGGATACGCTTATAAACTCATCTTT

v_call: TRDV2
d_call: TRDD3
clone_size: medium-sized
j_call: TRDJ1
cdr3_aa: CACEPIGLGEFKYTDKLIF
cdr3_nt: TGTGCCTGTGAGCCTATTGGACTGGGGGAGTTCAAGTACACCGATAAACTCATCTTT

v_call: TRDV2
d_call: TRDD3
clone_size: medium-sized
j_call: TRDJ3
cdr3_aa: CACDTVGGHSSWDTRQMFF
cdr3_nt: TGTGCCTGTGACACCGTTGGGGGACACTCTTCCTGGGACACCCGACAGATGTTTTTC

v_call: TRDV2
d_call: TRDD3
clone_size: medium-sized
j_call: TRDJ1
cdr3_aa: CACDIVYTGGSGSSDKLIF
cdr3_nt: TGTGCCTGTGACATTGTGTATACTGGGGGATCGGGGAGCTCCGATAAACTCATCTTT

v_call: TRDV2
d_call: TRDD3
clone_size: NA
j_call: TRDJ1
cdr3_aa: CACDPVPLTLGEGTDKLIF
cdr3_nt: TGTGCCTGTGACCCCGTCCCCCTAACATTGGGGGAAGGCACCGATAAACTCATCTTT

v_call: TRDV2
d_call: TRDD3
clone_size: few
j_call: TRDJ1
cdr3_aa: CACDTAGGYAITHTDKLIF
cdr3_nt: TGTGCCTGTGACACAGCTGGGGGATACGCTATAACCCACACCGATAAACTCATCTTT

v_call: TRDV2
d_call: NA
clone_size: few
j_call: TRDJ3
cdr3_aa: CACDSAGGSWDTRQMFF
cdr3_nt: TGTGCCTGTGACTCCGCGGGGGGCTCCTGGGACACCCGACAGATGTTTTTC

v_call: TRDV2
d_call: TRDD3
clone_size: large
j_call: TRDJ1
cdr3_aa: CACDVLGDSGEGTDKLIF
cdr3_nt: TGTGCCTGTGACGTCCTGGGGGATAGCGGGGAAGGCACCGATAAACTCATCTTT

v_call: TRDV2
d_call: TRDD3
clone_size: few
j_call: TRDJ3
cdr3_aa: CACDSTGGYSWDTRQMFF
cdr3_nt: TGTGCCTGTGACAGTACTGGGGGATACTCCTGGGACACCCGACAGATGTTTTTC

v_call: TRDV2
d_call: TRDD3
clone_size: medium-sized
j_call: TRDJ1
cdr3_aa: CACDTLDPTSGWGGRTDKLIF
cdr3_nt: TGTGCCTGTGACACGCTTGACCCTACATCGGGCTGGGGGGGGAGGACCGATAAACTCATCTTT

v_call: TRDV3
d_call: TRDD3
clone_size: large
j_call: TRDJ1
cdr3_aa: CASTPSLGDTITDKLIF
cdr3_nt: TGTGCCTCTACGCCTTCTCTGGGGGATACGATCACCGATAAACTCATCTTT

v_call: TRDV2
d_call: TRDD3
clone_size: large
j_call: TRDJ1
cdr3_aa: CACDKVRLGDTPKEDKLIF
cdr3_nt: TGTGCCTGTGACAAAGTTCGGCTGGGGGATACGCCCAAGGAAGATAAACTCATCTTT

v_call: TRDV1
d_call: TRDD3
clone_size: large
j_call: TRDJ1
cdr3_aa: CALGAEFGYWGIRSTDKLIF
cdr3_nt: TGTGCTCTTGGGGCCGAGTTCGGATACTGGGGGATACGCAGCACCGATAAACTCATCTTT

v_call: TRDV2
d_call: TRDD3
clone_size: large
j_call: TRDJ1
cdr3_aa: CACDTLYHNLGDIETDKLIF
cdr3_nt: TGTGCCTGTGACACACTTTACCACAATCTGGGGGATATTGAAACCGATAAACTCATCTTT

v_call: TRDV2
d_call: TRDD3
clone_size: medium-sized
j_call: TRDJ3
cdr3_aa: CACDTVVLGDTSSWDTRQMFF
cdr3_nt: TGTGCCTGTGACACCGTTGTACTGGGGGATACAAGCTCCTGGGACACCCGACAGATGTTTTTC

v_call: TRDV2
d_call: TRDD3
clone_size: medium-sized
j_call: TRDJ3
cdr3_aa: CACDTLLGGSSWDTRQMFF
cdr3_nt: TGTGCCTGTGACACCCTACTGGGGGGGAGCTCCTGGGACACCCGACAGATGTTTTTC

v_call: TRDV1
d_call: TRDD2
clone_size: large
j_call: TRDJ2
cdr3_aa: CALGELPSRFPTLGMTAQLFF
cdr3_nt: TGTGCTCTTGGGGAACTCCCTTCGAGGTTTCCTACCCTGGGTATGACAGCACAACTCTTCTTT

v_call: TRDV2
d_call: TRDD3
clone_size: medium-sized
j_call: TRDJ3
cdr3_aa: CACDTVGLGELSWDTRQMFF
cdr3_nt: TGTGCCTGTGACACCGTGGGCCTGGGGGAACTCTCCTGGGACACCCGACAGATGTTTTTC

v_call: TRDV1
d_call: TRDD3
clone_size: medium-sized
j_call: TRDJ1
cdr3_aa: CALGELEGSDPMGDGHTDKLIF
cdr3_nt: TGTGCTCTTGGGGAACTGGAGGGTTCCGACCCTATGGGGGATGGACACACCGATAAACTCATCTTT

v_call: TRDV2
d_call: TRDD3
clone_size: few
j_call: TRDJ1
cdr3_aa: CACVPVGGIRTDKLIF
cdr3_nt: TGTGCCTGTGTCCCGGTCGGAGGGATACGAACCGATAAACTCATCTTT

v_call: TRDV2
d_call: NA
clone_size: few
j_call: TRDJ3
cdr3_aa: CACDTVRYSTDWDTRQMFF
cdr3_nt: TGTGCCTGTGACACAGTACGGTACTCGACTGACTGGGACACCCGACAGATGTTTTTC

v_call: TRDV2
d_call: NA
clone_size: large
j_call: TRDJ1
cdr3_aa: CACDTVPRSDKLIF
cdr3_nt: TGTGCCTGTGACACCGTCCCGAGGAGCGATAAACTCATCTTT

v_call: TRAV29/DV5
d_call: TRDD3
clone_size: large
j_call: TRDJ1
cdr3_aa: CAAKLGDKPGYTDKLIF
cdr3_nt: TGTGCAGCAAAACTGGGGGATAAGCCCGGGTACACCGATAAACTCATCTTT

v_call: TRDV2
d_call: NA
clone_size: medium-sized
j_call: TRDJ1
cdr3_aa: CACDTMIRGPNTDKLIF
cdr3_nt: TGTGCCTGTGACACCATGATTCGGGGGCCAAACACCGATAAACTCATCTTT

v_call: TRDV2
d_call: TRDD3
clone_size: large
j_call: TRDJ1
cdr3_aa: CACDTVGDPMYTDKLIF
cdr3_nt: TGTGCCTGTGACACCGTGGGGGATCCCATGTACACCGATAAACTCATCTTT

v_call: TRDV2
d_call: NA
clone_size: large
j_call: TRDJ1
cdr3_aa: CACDTVGEGGRELIF
cdr3_nt: TGTGCCTGTGACACCGTAGGGGAGGGGGGTCGTGAACTCATCTTT

v_call: TRDV1
d_call: TRDD3
clone_size: large
j_call: TRDJ1
cdr3_aa: CALGVRSFRRRLGDTWTDKLIF
cdr3_nt: TGTGCTCTTGGGGTACGATCTTTCCGTCGGCGGCTGGGGGATACTTGGACCGATAAACTCATCTTT

v_call: TRDV1
d_call: NA
clone_size: large
j_call: TRDJ1
cdr3_aa: CALGEHYPPFHRLLGPKGADKLIF
cdr3_nt: TGTGCTCTTGGGGAACACTATCCCCCCTTCCACCGTTTACTGGGGCCTAAGGGTGCCGATAAACTCATCTTT

v_call: TRDV2
d_call: TRDD3
clone_size: medium-sized
j_call: TRDJ2
cdr3_aa: CACDTLGDTRGQLFF
cdr3_nt: TGTGCCTGTGACACCCTGGGGGATACGAGAGGACAACTCTTCTTT

v_call: TRDV2
d_call: TRDD3
clone_size: large
j_call: TRDJ1
cdr3_aa: CACDTVGGYADYTDKLIF
cdr3_nt: TGTGCCTGTGACACCGTCGGGGGATACGCGGATTACACCGATAAACTCATCTTT

v_call: TRDV2
d_call: NA
clone_size: medium-sized
j_call: TRDJ1
cdr3_aa: CACDPRLKGGTLVTDKLIF
cdr3_nt: TGTGCCTGTGACCCCCGGCTGAAAGGGGGTACGTTGGTCACCGATAAACTCATCTTT

v_call: TRDV2
d_call: TRDD3
clone_size: medium-sized
j_call: TRDJ1
cdr3_aa: CACDTLGVHTDKLIF
cdr3_nt: TGTGCCTGTGACACCCTGGGGGTTCACACCGATAAACTCATCTTT

v_call: TRDV2
d_call: TRDD3
clone_size: medium-sized
j_call: TRDJ3
cdr3_aa: CACDIVLGDTSPHSWDTRQMFF
cdr3_nt: TGTGCCTGTGACATCGTACTGGGGGATACCAGCCCTCACTCCTGGGACACCCGACAGATGTTTTTC

v_call: TRDV3
d_call: TRDD2
clone_size: large
j_call: TRDJ1
cdr3_aa: CAFLWDTFLRLLVRSYTDKLIF
cdr3_nt: TGTGCCTTTTTATGGGATACCTTCCTACGCCTACTGGTTCGATCTTACACCGATAAACTCATCTTT

v_call: TRDV2
d_call: TRDD3
clone_size: medium-sized
j_call: TRDJ3
cdr3_aa: CACDNTGGYSWDTRQMFF
cdr3_nt: TGTGCCTGTGACAATACTGGGGGATACTCCTGGGACACCCGACAGATGTTTTTC

v_call: TRDV2
d_call: TRDD3
clone_size: large
j_call: TRDJ3
cdr3_aa: CACDTLGAATWDTRQMFF
cdr3_nt: TGTGCCTGTGACACGCTGGGGGCCGCAACCTGGGACACCCGACAGATGTTTTTC

v_call: TRDV2
d_call: NA
clone_size: large
j_call: TRDJ3
cdr3_aa: CACDLVPYKSWDTRQMFF
cdr3_nt: TGTGCCTGTGACTTGGTACCGTATAAATCCTGGGACACCCGACAGATGTTTTTC

v_call: TRDV2
d_call: TRDD3
clone_size: large
j_call: TRDJ1
cdr3_aa: CACDTVLGIREIKADKLIF
cdr3_nt: TGTGCCTGTGACACCGTACTGGGGATACGCGAGATTAAAGCCGATAAACTCATCTTT

v_call: TRDV1
d_call: TRDD3
clone_size: large
j_call: TRDJ1
cdr3_aa: CALGERTQGTGGQTARYTDKLIF
cdr3_nt: TGTGCTCTTGGGGAACGAACGCAGGGTACTGGGGGACAAACCGCACGATACACCGATAAACTCATCTTT

v_call: TRDV1
d_call: NA
clone_size: large
j_call: TRDJ1
cdr3_aa: CALGEPTGEHSYPDWGSLIF
cdr3_nt: TGTGCTCTTGGGGAACCTACGGGGGAGCATTCCTACCCTGATTGGGGGTCACTCATCTTT

v_call: TRDV1
d_call: TRDD3
clone_size: large
j_call: TRDJ1
cdr3_aa: CALGVTGLHYALWGAPSYTDKLIF
cdr3_nt: TGTGCTCTTGGGGTTACCGGCCTTCACTACGCGCTCTGGGGGGCCCCTTCGTACACCGATAAACTCATCTTT

v_call: TRDV1
d_call: TRDD3
clone_size: large
j_call: TRDJ1
cdr3_aa: CALGELKRVPTLTGGYLYTDKLIF
cdr3_nt: TGTGCTCTTGGGGAATTAAAGAGAGTTCCTACCCTCACTGGGGGATACCTGTACACCGATAAACTCATCTTT

v_call: TRDV2
d_call: TRDD3
clone_size: large
j_call: TRDJ1
cdr3_aa: CACDPLGIYTDKLIF
cdr3_nt: TGTGCCTGTGACCCACTGGGGATATACACCGATAAACTCATCTTT

v_call: TRDV2
d_call: NA
clone_size: few
j_call: TRDJ3
cdr3_aa: CACDTIPGGTWDTRQMFF
cdr3_nt: TGTGCCTGTGACACTATCCCGGGGGGGACCTGGGACACCCGACAGATGTTTTTC

v_call: TRDV1
d_call: TRDD3
clone_size: large
j_call: TRDJ1
cdr3_aa: CALGELLYWGPSHTDKLIF
cdr3_nt: TGTGCTCTTGGGGAACTATTGTACTGGGGGCCCTCGCACACCGATAAACTCATCTTT

v_call: TRDV2
d_call: TRDD3
clone_size: few
j_call: TRDJ1
cdr3_aa: CAFDILGDTVNTDKLIF
cdr3_nt: TGTGCCTTTGACATCCTGGGGGATACGGTAAACACCGATAAACTCATCTTT

v_call: TRDV1
d_call: TRDD3
clone_size: medium-sized
j_call: TRDJ1
cdr3_aa: CALGELPSLWGIRWAFNATYTDKLIF
cdr3_nt: TGTGCTCTTGGGGAACTTCCTTCCCTCTGGGGGATACGCTGGGCGTTCAACGCTACATACACCGATAAACTCATCTTT

v_call: TRDV2
d_call: TRDD3
clone_size: large
j_call: TRDJ1
cdr3_aa: CACDTITGGYADKLIF
cdr3_nt: TGTGCCTGTGACACAATTACTGGGGGATACGCCGATAAACTCATCTTT

v_call: TRDV2
d_call: TRDD3
clone_size: large
j_call: TRDJ1
cdr3_aa: CACDLLESGIRSADKLIF
cdr3_nt: TGTGCCTGTGATCTCCTGGAAAGTGGGATACGGAGCGCCGATAAACTCATCTTT